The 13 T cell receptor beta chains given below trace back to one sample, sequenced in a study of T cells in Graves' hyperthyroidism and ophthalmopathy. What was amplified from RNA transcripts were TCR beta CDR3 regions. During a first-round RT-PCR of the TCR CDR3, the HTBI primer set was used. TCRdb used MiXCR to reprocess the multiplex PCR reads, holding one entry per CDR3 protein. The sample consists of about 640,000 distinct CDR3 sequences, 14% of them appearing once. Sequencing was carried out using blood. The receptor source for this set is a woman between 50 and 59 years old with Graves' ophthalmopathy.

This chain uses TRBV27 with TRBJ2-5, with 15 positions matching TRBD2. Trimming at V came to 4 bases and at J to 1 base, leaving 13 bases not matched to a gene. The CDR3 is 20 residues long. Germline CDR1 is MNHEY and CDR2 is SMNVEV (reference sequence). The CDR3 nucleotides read TGTGCCAGCAGTTCGATTTACGGACTAGCGGGAGGGCCCCTCCAAGAGACCCAGTACTTC. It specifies CASSSIYGLAGGPLQETQYF.

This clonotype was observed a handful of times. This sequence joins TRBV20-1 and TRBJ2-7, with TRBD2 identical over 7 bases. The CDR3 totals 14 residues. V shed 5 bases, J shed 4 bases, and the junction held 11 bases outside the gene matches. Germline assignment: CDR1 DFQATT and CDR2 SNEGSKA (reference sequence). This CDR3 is CSAEGLGSSYEQYF. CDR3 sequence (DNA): TGCAGTGCTGAAGGACTAGGATCGTCATACGAGCAGTACTTC.

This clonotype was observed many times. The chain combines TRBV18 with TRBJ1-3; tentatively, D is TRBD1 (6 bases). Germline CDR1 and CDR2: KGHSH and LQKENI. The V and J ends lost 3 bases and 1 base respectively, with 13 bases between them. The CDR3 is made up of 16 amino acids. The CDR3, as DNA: TGTGCCAGCTCACCTGCAGGACAGCAATCTGGAAACACCATATATTTT. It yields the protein CASSPAGQQSGNTIYF.

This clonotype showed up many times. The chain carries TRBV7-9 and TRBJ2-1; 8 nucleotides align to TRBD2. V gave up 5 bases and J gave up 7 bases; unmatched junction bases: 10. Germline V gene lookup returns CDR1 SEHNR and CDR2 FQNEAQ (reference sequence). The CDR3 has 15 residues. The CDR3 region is CASSRRAGAGNEQFF. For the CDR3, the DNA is TGTGCCAGCAGCCGACGAGCGGGAGCAGGGAATGAGCAGTTCTTC.

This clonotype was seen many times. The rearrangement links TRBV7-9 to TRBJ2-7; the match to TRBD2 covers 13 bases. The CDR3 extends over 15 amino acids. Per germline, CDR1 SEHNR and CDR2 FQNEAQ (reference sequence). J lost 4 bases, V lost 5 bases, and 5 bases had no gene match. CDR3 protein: CASSRTSGSGYEQYF. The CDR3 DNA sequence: TGTGCCAGCAGCAGGACTAGCGGGAGTGGATACGAGCAGTACTTC. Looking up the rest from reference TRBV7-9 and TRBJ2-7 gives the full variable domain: DTGVSQNPRHKITKRGQNVTFRCDPISEHNRLYWYRQTLGQGPEFLTYFQNEAQLEKSRLLSDRFSAERPKGSFSTLEIQRTEQGDSAMYLCASSRTSGSGYEQYFGPGTRLTVT.

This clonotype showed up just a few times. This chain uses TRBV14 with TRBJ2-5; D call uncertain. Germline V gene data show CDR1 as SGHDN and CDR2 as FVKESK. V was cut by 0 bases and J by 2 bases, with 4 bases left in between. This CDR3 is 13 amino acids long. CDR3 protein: CASSQDLQETQYF. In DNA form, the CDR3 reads TGTGCCAGCAGCCAAGACCTGCAAGAGACCCAGTACTTC.

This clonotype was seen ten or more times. As DNA, the CDR3 is TGTGCCAGCAGTTTGGGACTGCCGCCCAGATCCGAGCAGTACTTC. Its translation: CASSLGLPPRSEQYF. J is TRBJ2-7 and V is TRBV28, with D possibly matching TRBD2 (6 bases). V lost 3 bases to trimming and J lost 6 bases, with 18 bases between them. The germline V gene encodes CDR1 MDHEN and CDR2 SYDVKM. The CDR3 covers 15 residues.

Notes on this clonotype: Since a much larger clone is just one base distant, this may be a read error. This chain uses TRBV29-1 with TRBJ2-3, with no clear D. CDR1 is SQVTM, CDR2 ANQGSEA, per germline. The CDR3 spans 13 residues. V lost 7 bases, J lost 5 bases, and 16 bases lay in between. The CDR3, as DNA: TGCAGCGCCTCGACAAGGTTCATAGATACGCAGTATTTT. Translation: CSASTRFIDTQYF.

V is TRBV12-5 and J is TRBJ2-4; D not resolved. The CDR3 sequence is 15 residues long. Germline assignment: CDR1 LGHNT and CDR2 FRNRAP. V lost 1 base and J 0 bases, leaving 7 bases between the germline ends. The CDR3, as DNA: TGTGCTAGTGGTTTGGGGACGGTAGCCAAAAACATTCAGTACTTC. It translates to CASGLGTVAKNIQYF.

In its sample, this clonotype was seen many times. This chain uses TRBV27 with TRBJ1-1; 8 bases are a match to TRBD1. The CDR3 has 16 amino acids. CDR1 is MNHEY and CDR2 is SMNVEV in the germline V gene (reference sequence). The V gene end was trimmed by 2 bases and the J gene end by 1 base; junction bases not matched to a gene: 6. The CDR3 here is CASSLISGTGNTEAFF. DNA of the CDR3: TGTGCCAGCAGTTTAATCTCCGGGACAGGGAACACTGAAGCTTTCTTT.

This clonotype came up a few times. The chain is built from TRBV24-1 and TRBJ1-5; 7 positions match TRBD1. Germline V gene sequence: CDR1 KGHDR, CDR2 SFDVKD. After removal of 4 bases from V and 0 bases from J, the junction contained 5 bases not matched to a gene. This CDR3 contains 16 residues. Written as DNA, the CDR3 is TGTGCCACCAGTGAAACGACAGGGTATAGCAATCAGCCCCAGCATTTT. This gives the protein CATSETTGYSNQPQHF.

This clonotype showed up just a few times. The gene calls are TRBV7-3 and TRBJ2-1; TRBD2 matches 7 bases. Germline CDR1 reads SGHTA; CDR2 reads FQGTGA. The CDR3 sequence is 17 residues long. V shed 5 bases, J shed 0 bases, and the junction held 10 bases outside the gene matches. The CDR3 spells CASSRSGNTRSYNEQFF. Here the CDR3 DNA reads TGTGCCAGCAGCCGGAGCGGGAACACTCGCTCCTACAATGAGCAGTTCTTC. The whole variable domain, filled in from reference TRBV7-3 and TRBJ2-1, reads GAGVSQTPSNKVTEKGKYVELRCDPISGHTALYWYRQSLGQGPEFLIYFQGTGAADDSGLPNDRFFAVRPEGSVSTLKIQRTERGDSAVYLCASSRSGNTRSYNEQFFGPGTRLTVL.

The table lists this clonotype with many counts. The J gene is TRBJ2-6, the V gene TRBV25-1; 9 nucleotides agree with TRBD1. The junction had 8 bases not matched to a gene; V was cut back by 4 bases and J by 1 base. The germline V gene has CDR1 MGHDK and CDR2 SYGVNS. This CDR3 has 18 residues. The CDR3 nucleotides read TGTGCCAGCAGTGTTGGGACAGGGTGGATTTCTGGGGCCAACGTCCTGACTTTC. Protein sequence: CASSVGTGWISGANVLTF.